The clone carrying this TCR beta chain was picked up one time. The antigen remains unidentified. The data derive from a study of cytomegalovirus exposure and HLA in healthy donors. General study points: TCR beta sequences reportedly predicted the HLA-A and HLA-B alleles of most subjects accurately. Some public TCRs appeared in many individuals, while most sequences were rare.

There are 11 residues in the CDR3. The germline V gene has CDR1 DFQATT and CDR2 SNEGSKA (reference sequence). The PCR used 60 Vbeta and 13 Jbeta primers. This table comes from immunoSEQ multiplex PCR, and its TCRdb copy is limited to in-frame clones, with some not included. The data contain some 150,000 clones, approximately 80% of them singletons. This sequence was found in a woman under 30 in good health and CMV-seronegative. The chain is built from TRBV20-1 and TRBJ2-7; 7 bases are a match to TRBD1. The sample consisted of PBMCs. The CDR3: CRPQGVHEQYF. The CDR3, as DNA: TGCAGGCCCCAGGGGGTCCACGAGCAGTACTTC.